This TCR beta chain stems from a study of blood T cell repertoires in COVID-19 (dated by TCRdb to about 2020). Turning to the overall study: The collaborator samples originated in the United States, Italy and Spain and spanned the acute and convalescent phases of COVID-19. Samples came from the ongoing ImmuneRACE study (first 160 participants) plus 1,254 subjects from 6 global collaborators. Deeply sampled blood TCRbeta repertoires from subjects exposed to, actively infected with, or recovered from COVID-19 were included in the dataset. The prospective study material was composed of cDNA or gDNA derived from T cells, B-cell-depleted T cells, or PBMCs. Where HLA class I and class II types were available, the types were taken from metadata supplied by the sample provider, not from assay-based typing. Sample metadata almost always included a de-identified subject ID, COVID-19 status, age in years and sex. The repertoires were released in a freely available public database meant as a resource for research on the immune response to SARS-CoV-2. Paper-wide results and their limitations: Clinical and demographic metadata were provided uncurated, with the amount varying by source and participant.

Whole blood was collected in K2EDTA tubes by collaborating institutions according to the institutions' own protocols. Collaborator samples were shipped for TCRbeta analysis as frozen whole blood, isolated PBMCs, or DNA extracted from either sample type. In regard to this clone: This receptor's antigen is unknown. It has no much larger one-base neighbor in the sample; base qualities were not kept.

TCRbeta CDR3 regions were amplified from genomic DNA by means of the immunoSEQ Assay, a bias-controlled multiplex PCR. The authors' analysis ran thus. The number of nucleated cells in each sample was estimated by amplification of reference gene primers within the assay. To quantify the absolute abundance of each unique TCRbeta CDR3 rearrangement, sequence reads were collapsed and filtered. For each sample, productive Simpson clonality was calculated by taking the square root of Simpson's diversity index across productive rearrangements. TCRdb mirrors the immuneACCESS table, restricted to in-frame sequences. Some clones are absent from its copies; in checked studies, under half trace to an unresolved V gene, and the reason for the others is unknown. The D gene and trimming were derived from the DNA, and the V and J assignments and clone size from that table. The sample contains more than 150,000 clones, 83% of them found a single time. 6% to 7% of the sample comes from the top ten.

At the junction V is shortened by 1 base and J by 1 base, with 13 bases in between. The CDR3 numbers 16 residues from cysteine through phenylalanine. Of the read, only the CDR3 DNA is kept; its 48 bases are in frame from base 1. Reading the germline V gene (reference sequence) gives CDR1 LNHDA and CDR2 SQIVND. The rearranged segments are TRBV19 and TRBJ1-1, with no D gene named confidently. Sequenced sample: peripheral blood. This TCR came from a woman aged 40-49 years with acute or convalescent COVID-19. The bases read TGTGCCAGTAGTATAGTTAGCTCTCGGGAGAACACTGAAGCTTTCTTT. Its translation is CASSIVSSRENTEAFF.